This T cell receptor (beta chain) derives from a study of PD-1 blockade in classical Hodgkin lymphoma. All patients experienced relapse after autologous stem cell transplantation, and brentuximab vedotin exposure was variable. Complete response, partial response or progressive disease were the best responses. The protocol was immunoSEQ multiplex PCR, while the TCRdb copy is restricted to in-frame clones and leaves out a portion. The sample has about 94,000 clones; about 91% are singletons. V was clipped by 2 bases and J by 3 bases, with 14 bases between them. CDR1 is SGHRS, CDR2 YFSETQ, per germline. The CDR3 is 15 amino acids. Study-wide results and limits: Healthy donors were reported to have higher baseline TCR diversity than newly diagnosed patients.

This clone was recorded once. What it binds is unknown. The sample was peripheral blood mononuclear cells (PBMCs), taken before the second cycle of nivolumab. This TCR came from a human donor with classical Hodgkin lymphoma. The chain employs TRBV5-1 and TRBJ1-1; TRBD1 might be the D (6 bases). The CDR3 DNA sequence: TGCGCCAGCAGCTTCGGGGGCGCCGAAGACACTGAAGCTTTCTTT. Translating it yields CASSFGGAEDTEAFF.